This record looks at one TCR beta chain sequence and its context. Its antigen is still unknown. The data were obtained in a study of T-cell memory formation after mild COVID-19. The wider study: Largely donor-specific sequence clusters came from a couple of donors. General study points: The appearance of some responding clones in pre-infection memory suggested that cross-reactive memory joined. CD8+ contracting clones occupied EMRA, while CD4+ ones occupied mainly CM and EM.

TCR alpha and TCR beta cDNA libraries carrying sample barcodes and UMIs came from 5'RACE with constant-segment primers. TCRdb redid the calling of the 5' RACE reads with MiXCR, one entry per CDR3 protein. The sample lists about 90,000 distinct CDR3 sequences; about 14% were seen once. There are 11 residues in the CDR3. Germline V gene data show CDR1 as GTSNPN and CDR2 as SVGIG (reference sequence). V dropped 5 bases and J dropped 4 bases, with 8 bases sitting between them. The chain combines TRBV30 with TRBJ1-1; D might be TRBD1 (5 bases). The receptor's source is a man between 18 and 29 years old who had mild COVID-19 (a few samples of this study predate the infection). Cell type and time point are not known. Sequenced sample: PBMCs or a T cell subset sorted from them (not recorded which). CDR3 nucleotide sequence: TGTGCCTGGGGGGGGGGCACTGAAGCTTTCTTT. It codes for CAWGGGTEAFF.